Shown below are 12 T cell receptor beta chains from a single sample sequenced in a study of blood T cell repertoires in COVID-19. Sequencing used immunoSEQ multiplex PCR; TCRdb keeps in-frame clones, though not all of them. This table has approximately 670,000 clones, approximately 90% appearing once. The sequencing sample was made of peripheral blood. These receptor sequences come from a woman under 30 with acute or convalescent COVID-19.

The chain uses TRBV15 and TRBJ2-2; a weak D match, TRBD1 (5 bases). Germline V lookup: CDR1 LNHNV, CDR2 YYDKDF (reference sequence). The CDR3 has 15 amino acids. Trimming pared 0 bases from V and 10 bases from J, leaving 15 bases between. In nucleotides, the CDR3 is TGTGCCACCAGCAGAGATCGGACACCCGGAATGGAGCTGTTTTTT. It is translated as CATSRDRTPGMELFF.

This chain joins TRBV24-1 and TRBJ2-1; 7 bases line up with TRBD2. V trimming: 4 bases; J trimming: 11 bases; junction bases outside the gene matches: 4. The CDR3 runs to 12 residues. CDR1 KGHDR and CDR2 SFDVKD come from the germline V gene. The CDR3 is CATSESAGKQFF. In nucleotides, the CDR3 is TGTGCCACCAGTGAGTCAGCGGGAAAGCAGTTCTTC.

V gene TRBV20-1 combines with J gene TRBJ2-7; 8 bases fit TRBD1. The CDR3 is 13 residues long. With V trimmed by 3 bases and J by 6 bases, 7 bases remained unmatched. Germline V CDR1 and CDR2: DFQATT, SNEGSKA (reference sequence). The chain's CDR3 is CSASVTGVSEQYF. The CDR3 DNA reads TGCAGTGCTAGTGTGACAGGGGTGAGCGAGCAGTACTTC.

This clone was seen once. The chain carries TRBV5-8 and TRBJ1-2; D gene uncertain. The CDR3 covers 14 residues. V was pared by 2 bases and J by 4 bases, with 12 bases between. CDR1 and CDR2 (germline): SGHTS, YDEGEE. The CDR3 DNA follows: TGTGCCAGCAGCTTAGCTGGTGGGAGCTATGGCTACACCTTC. Translated: CASSLAGGSYGYTF.

The J gene is TRBJ2-1, the V gene TRBV7-9, with 11 bases lining up with TRBD1. The germline V gene encodes CDR1 SEHNR and CDR2 FQNEAQ (reference sequence). J lost 8 bases, V lost 3 bases, and 6 bases had no gene match. CDR3 size: 15 residues. This CDR3 reads CASSFGQGAWDEQFF. The CDR3 coding sequence is TGTGCCAGCAGCTTCGGACAGGGGGCATGGGATGAGCAGTTCTTC.

The chain joins TRBV29-1 to TRBJ2-1; 9 bases fit TRBD2. V was pared by 5 bases and J by 2 bases, with 1 base of the junction left unmatched. The CDR3 length is 13 residues. Germline CDR1 SQVTM, CDR2 ANQGSEA. CDR3: CSVRLAAYNEQFF. The CDR3 DNA reads as TGCAGCGTTAGACTAGCGGCCTACAATGAGCAGTTCTTC.

V gene TRBV3-1 (or the pseudogene TRBV3-2) combines with J gene TRBJ1-2, with 8 positions matching TRBD1. The CDR3 extends over 19 amino acids. CDR1 and CDR2 from the germline V gene are LGHDT and YNNKEL (reference sequence). The junction had 19 bases not matched to a gene; V was cut back by 1 base and J by 6 bases. The CDR3 is CASSQGLPGTGRFFDGYTF. For the CDR3, the DNA is TGTGCCAGCAGCCAAGGCCTCCCCGGGACAGGTAGATTTTTTGATGGCTACACCTTC.

CDR3 coding DNA: TGTGCCACCAGTGGGAGGGTGAACACCGGGGAGCTGTTTTTT. It specifies CATSGRVNTGELFF. This chain connects TRBV24-1 to TRBJ2-2; tentative D call: TRBD2 (6 bases). The V and J ends lost 5 bases and 1 base respectively, with 7 bases between them. This CDR3 comprises 14 residues. Looked up from germline, CDR1 is KGHDR and CDR2 is SFDVKD.

The rearrangement uses TRBV18 and TRBJ2-4, with a weak D call TRBD1 (6 bases). Trimming pared 6 bases from V and 0 bases from J, leaving 24 bases between. This CDR3 region has 19 residues. Germline V gives CDR1 KGHSH, CDR2 LQKENI. This CDR3 is CASSPISSKQGVAKNIQYF. CDR3 sequence (DNA): TGTGCCAGCTCCCCGATATCATCAAAACAGGGTGTAGCCAAAAACATTCAGTACTTC.

To note about this clone: This specimen includes other DNA sequences encoding the same CDR3. This rearrangement joins TRBV6-5 to TRBJ2-7; TRBD1 agrees at 10 bases. Germline V gene lookup returns CDR1 MNHEY and CDR2 SVGAGI. The length of the CDR3 is 14 residues. V shed 5 bases, J shed 3 bases, and the junction held 4 bases outside the gene matches. CDR3 loop: CASSRDRGGYEQYF. CDR3 nucleotide sequence: TGTGCCAGCAGTCGGGACAGGGGAGGCTACGAGCAGTACTTC.

The CDR3 nucleotides are TGTGCTAGTGGGGCCACAGGGGCGGGTGAAAAACTGTTTTTT. It encodes CASGATGAGEKLFF. The rearrangement uses TRBV12-5 and TRBJ1-4; 7 nucleotides match TRBD1. Germline V gene data show CDR1 as LGHNT and CDR2 as FRNRAP. After removal of 6 bases from V and 7 bases from J, the junction contained 8 bases not matched to a gene. The CDR3 is made up of 14 amino acids. The full variable domain, in which reference TRBV12-5 and TRBJ1-4 provide the parts outside the CDR3, is DARVTQTPRHKVTEMGQEVTMRCQPILGHNTVFWYRQTMMQGLELLAYFRNRAPLDDSGMPKDRFSAEMPDATLATLKIQPSEPRDSAVYFCASGATGAGEKLFFGSGTQLSVL.

This chain uses TRBV7-9 with TRBJ1-2, with a possible D match to TRBD1 (5 bases). Germline V gene lookup returns CDR1 SEHNR and CDR2 FQNEAQ (reference sequence). The CDR3 has 13 residues. The V end was cut by 4 bases, the J end by 3 bases, with 9 bases between. CDR3 nucleotides: TGTGCCAGCAGCTCCAGGGAGGACTATGGCTACACCTTC. Translating it yields CASSSREDYGYTF.